The 20 T cell receptor beta chains listed next were all sequenced from one sample in a study of blood T cell repertoires in COVID-19. Data came from immunoSEQ multiplex PCR; TCRdb stores just in-frame clones and leaves some out. Altogether roughly 180,000 clones are present, approximately 79% being singletons, with the ten largest covering about 7.8%. Sequenced sample: peripheral blood. These receptors came from an older woman with COVID-19, enrolled during active disease.

The V call is TRBV7-3, the J call TRBJ1-2, with a possible D match to TRBD1 (6 bases). This CDR3 is built from 14 residues. Germline values: CDR1 SGHTA, CDR2 FQGTGA. The V and J ends lost 1 base and 4 bases respectively, with 10 bases between them. As DNA, the CDR3 is TGTGCCAGCAGCTTAAGGCGGGGGCTCTATGGCTACACCTTC. It translates to CASSLRRGLYGYTF.

In its sample, this clone was seen a few times. The V and J genes are TRBV27 and TRBJ1-2, with 9 bases matching TRBD1. CDR3 size: 14 residues. Germline trimming cut 10 bases from V and 4 bases from J; bases unmatched to any gene: 10. Germline-derived CDR1 and CDR2 are MNHEY and SMNVEV (reference sequence). The CDR3 sequence is CATRGQGGIYGYTF. CDR3 coding DNA: TGTGCCACCCGGGGACAGGGAGGAATCTATGGCTACACCTTC.

The chain combines TRBV19 with TRBJ2-1, with 14 nucleotides matching TRBD2. This CDR3 region has 19 residues. With V trimmed by 3 bases and J by 3 bases, 10 bases remained unmatched. The V gene's germline CDR1 is LNHDA and CDR2 SQIVND (reference sequence). The CDR3 nucleotides read TGTGCCAGTAGTATCAAGGGACTAGCGGGAGCGTCTGACTACAATGAGCAGTTCTTC. Translation gives CASSIKGLAGASDYNEQFF.

This clone was counted many times. This chain links TRBV10-3 with TRBJ2-7; D is ambiguous. The germline V gene encodes CDR1 ENHRY and CDR2 SYGVKD. Deletions cut 6 bases from V and 0 bases from J, with 9 bases between. The CDR3 sequence is 13 residues long. The CDR3 coding sequence is TGTGCCATCAGCCCCTCTAGCTCCTACGAGCAGTACTTC. Protein sequence: CAISPSSSYEQYF.

The gene calls are TRBV6-5 and TRBJ1-6; TRBD1 matches at 9 bases. CDR1 and CDR2 from the germline V gene are MNHEY and SVGAGI. The CDR3 is 15 amino acids. V lost 8 bases, J lost 6 bases, and 8 bases stayed unmatched. The CDR3 reads CASSYPGQGNSPLHF. CDR3 in DNA: TGTGCCAGCTCCTACCCGGGACAGGGTAATTCACCCCTCCACTTT.

The chain carries TRBV6-4 and TRBJ2-3, with D uncertain. Germline V gene sequence: CDR1 MRHNA, CDR2 SNTAGT. CDR3 length: 15 amino acids. Trimming pared 6 bases from V and 2 bases from J, leaving 15 bases between. The CDR3 bases are TGTGCCAGCAGCCCTACCGGGTCCCTCACAGATACGCAGTATTTT. The encoded protein is CASSPTGSLTDTQYF.

The chain links TRBV2 to TRBJ2-1, with D maybe TRBD2 (5 bases). The germline V gene has CDR1 SNHLY and CDR2 FYNNEI. The CDR3 is made up of 13 amino acids. Deletions cut 6 bases from V and 4 bases from J, with 10 bases between. CDR3: CASREDSYNEQFF. The CDR3 coding sequence is TGTGCCAGCAGAGAGGACTCGTACAATGAGCAGTTCTTC.

The rearrangement uses TRBV4-1 and TRBJ2-1; possible D gene TRBD1, 6 bases. V was clipped by 2 bases and J by 15 bases, with 20 bases between them. Germline loops: CDR1 MGHRA, CDR2 YSYEKL. The CDR3 has 14 amino acids. The DNA of the CDR3 is TGCGCCAGCAGCCAACCGCCCGCCCGGGACACATCGTTCTTC. Translating gives CASSQPPARDTSFF.

Turning to this clone: An end of the junction differs from the germline gene, which may be a read error. The V call is TRBV7-7, the J call TRBJ2-2; the D gene is possibly TRBD1 (5 bases). Per the germline V gene, CDR1 is SSHAT and CDR2 is FNYEAQ (reference sequence). The CDR3 has 16 residues. The CDR3 bases are TGTGCTAGCAGCGATGACAGAATTCCGAACACCGGGGAGCTGTTTTTT. It specifies CASSDDRIPNTGELFF.

This chain links TRBV28 with TRBJ2-1, with 8 bases matching TRBD2. This CDR3 comprises 15 residues. CDR1 and CDR2 from the germline V gene are MDHEN and SYDVKM. V lost 4 bases and J lost 5; bases outside the gene matches: 7. Written as DNA, the CDR3 is TGTGCCAGCAGTTGGGCTAGCGGGCCCCACAATGAGCAGTTCTTC. It is translated as CASSWASGPHNEQFF.

The chain joins TRBV2 to TRBJ2-3; D is unresolved. Germline CDR1 SNHLY, CDR2 FYNNEI. Trimming removed 4 bases at V and 2 bases at J, with 4 bases between. The CDR3 spans 12 residues. The CDR3 reads CASSGLTDTQYF. In DNA form, the CDR3 reads TGTGCCAGCAGTGGGCTCACAGATACGCAGTATTTT.

This chain joins TRBV7-9 and TRBJ2-5, with D possibly being TRBD2 (6 bases). The CDR3 has 14 amino acids. Trimming removed 3 bases at V and 6 bases at J, with 14 bases between. CDR1 and CDR2 from the germline V gene are SEHNR and FQNEAQ (reference sequence). The CDR3 nucleotides are TGTGCCAGCAGCTTTAGTCCCGGGGGTCAGACCCAGTACTTC. Its translation: CASSFSPGGQTQYF.

This chain uses TRBV9 with TRBJ1-1; no firm D call. V lost 4 bases, J lost 1 base, and 5 bases lay in between. The CDR3 is made up of 12 amino acids. The germline gives CDR1 SGDLS, CDR2 YYNGEE. CDR3 sequence: CASSSPNTEAFF. For the CDR3, the DNA is TGTGCCAGCAGCTCTCCGAACACTGAAGCTTTCTTT.

This clone has more than one count but fewer than ten. The chain has TRBV11-2 and TRBJ2-7, with TRBD2 matching over 8 bases. CDR1 is SGHAT, CDR2 FQNNGV, per germline. With 2 bases clipped from V and 0 bases from J, the junction kept 3 bases outside the gene matches. The CDR3 consists of 15 residues. CDR3 loop: CASSLSRGGSYEQYF. Here the CDR3 DNA reads TGTGCCAGCAGCTTATCCCGGGGGGGCTCCTACGAGCAGTACTTC.

The rearrangement links TRBV30 to TRBJ1-5; D might be TRBD1 (6 bases). Germline V gene sequence: CDR1 GTSNPN, CDR2 SVGIG (reference sequence). V was shortened by 0 bases and J by 10 bases, with 7 bases between the two germline ends. This CDR3 has 11 amino acids. CDR3 nucleotide sequence: TGTGCCTGGAGTGTAGGGGGTCCCCAGCATTTT. This gives the protein CAWSVGGPQHF.

V is TRBV4-3 and J is TRBJ2-7; 9 bases match TRBD2. V was clipped by 4 bases and J by 3 bases; unmatched bases: 13. Germline assignment: CDR1 LGHNA and CDR2 YSLEER. The CDR3 has 17 residues. DNA of the CDR3: TGCGCCAGCAGCCCGAGTAGGGCTAGCGGGAATGTCTACGAGCAGTACTTC. The encoded protein is CASSPSRASGNVYEQYF.

This clone has a handful of counts. The J gene is TRBJ2-7, the V gene TRBV6-2 or TRBV6-3, with no clear D. V was pared by 2 bases and J by 2 bases, with 7 bases between. CDR3 length equals 13 residues. The V gene's germline CDR1 is MNHEY and CDR2 SVGEGT. The CDR3 nucleotides are TGTGCCAGCAGTTACAACAGACCCTACGAGCAGTACTTC. Its translation: CASSYNRPYEQYF.

V usage is TRBV11-2 and J usage is TRBJ2-3; no reliable D call. The V end lost 3 bases, the J end lost 2 bases, and 9 bases lay between the germline ends. Germline CDR1 is SGHAT and CDR2 is FQNNGV. This CDR3 contains 14 residues. The CDR3, as DNA: TGTGCCAGCAGCTTGGAGCACTACACAGATACGCAGTATTTT. It is translated as CASSLEHYTDTQYF.

V gene TRBV5-1 combines with J gene TRBJ2-1; 10 bases are a match to TRBD1. This CDR3 spans 16 amino acids. Germline assignment: CDR1 SGHRS and CDR2 YFSETQ. Losses at the gene ends were 0 bases for V and 2 bases for J; bases not matched to a gene: 2. The CDR3 DNA reads TGCGCCAGCAGCTTGGCCGGGACAGGGGCCTACAATGAGCAGTTCTTC. This translates into CASSLAGTGAYNEQFF. The whole variable domain, remainder taken from reference TRBV5-1 and TRBJ2-1, is KAGVTQTPRYLIKTRGQQVTLSCSPISGHRSVSWYQQTPGQGLQFLFEYFSETQRNKGNFPGRFSGRQFSNSRSEMNVSTLELGDSALYLCASSLAGTGAYNEQFFGPGTRLTVL.

The genes are TRBV23-1 and TRBJ2-3, with TRBD1 as a possible D gene (6 bases). TRBV23-1 is annotated as an ORF whose role is uncertain. Trimming took 5 bases from V and 0 from J, leaving 21 bases between them. CDR3 length: 18 residues. CDR3 residues: CASSGGPIGQTSTDTQYF. The CDR3 region has the DNA TGCGCCAGCAGTGGGGGTCCGATAGGACAGACGAGCACAGATACGCAGTATTTT.